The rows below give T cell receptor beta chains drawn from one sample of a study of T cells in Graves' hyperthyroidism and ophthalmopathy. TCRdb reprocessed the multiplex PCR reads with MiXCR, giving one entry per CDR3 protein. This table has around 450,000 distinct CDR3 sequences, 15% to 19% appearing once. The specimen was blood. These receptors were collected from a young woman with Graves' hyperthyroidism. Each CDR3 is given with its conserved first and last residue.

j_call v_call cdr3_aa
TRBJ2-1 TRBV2 CASSLESGRANEQFF
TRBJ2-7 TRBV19 CASSTQRSRAYEQYF
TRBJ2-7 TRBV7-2 CASSLDRALTYEQYF
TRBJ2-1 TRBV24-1 CATSEPGLASNEQFF
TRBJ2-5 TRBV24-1 CATQTRGSETQYF
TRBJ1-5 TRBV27 CASSLFDGQPQHF
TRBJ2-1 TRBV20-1 CSARGGHHNEQFF
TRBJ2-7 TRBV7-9 CASSSRLADSYEQYF
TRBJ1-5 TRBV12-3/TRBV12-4 CASSLGQDRYSNQPQHF
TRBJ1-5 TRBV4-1 CASGRVGQGANQPQHF